This T cell receptor (beta chain) was sequenced for a study of OX40 agonist ivuxolimab in advanced cancers. Findings and caveats of the study: At doses 0.1 to 3.0 mg/kg, CD4+ and CD8+ clones expanded.

Trimming removed 0 bases at V and 8 bases at J, with 7 bases between. The germline V gene encodes CDR1 DFQATT and CDR2 SNEGSKA (reference sequence). This CDR3 is built from 11 residues. A word on this clone: The antigen is not known.

Sequenced by immunoSEQ multiplex PCR; TCRdb stores in-frame clones only, minus some. This table holds tens of thousands of clones, about 86% found once. This receptor was identified in an adult with an advanced solid tumor such as melanoma, head and neck, liver or kidney cancer. V is TRBV20-1 and J is TRBJ1-2, with D maybe TRBD1 (5 bases). This material consisted of CD4+ or CD8+ T cells sorted from blood, taken in a trial of the OX40 agonist ivuxolimab. The DNA for the CDR3 is TGCAGTGCTAGAGAGGCAGGGGGCTACACCTTC. Its translation is CSAREAGGYTF.